The 8 T cell receptor beta chains given below trace back to one sample, sequenced in a study of PD-L1 blockade in urothelial cancer. Profiling relied on immunoSEQ multiplex PCR, and the TCRdb table lists in-frame clones only, not all of them. Altogether more than 55,000 clones are present, around 84% being singletons, with the ten largest covering less than 3.5%. Material: PBMCs, obtained around atezolizumab (anti-PD-L1) treatment. The source is a man between 50 and 59 years old with urothelial cancer.

V and J are TRBV23-1 and TRBJ2-7, with a possible D match to TRBD2 (5 bases). TRBV23-1 is noted as an ORF with a role that remains uncertain. Trimming left V 4 bases short and J 3 bases short, with 19 bases between. The CDR3 extends over 16 amino acids. CDR3 sequence: CASSLREGPGDYEQYF. The CDR3 DNA is TGCGCCAGCAGTCTACGGGAAGGACCGGGCGACTACGAGCAGTACTTC.

This clone was picked up a small number of times. The chain links TRBV9 to TRBJ2-5; perhaps TRBD2 as D (5 bases). CDR1 is SGDLS and CDR2 is YYNGEE in the germline V gene. V shed 4 bases and J shed 5 bases, with 18 bases lying between them. The CDR3 totals 15 residues. The CDR3 reads CASSSRATRGETQYF. The CDR3 DNA reads TGTGCCAGCAGCTCTAGGGCTACTCGAGGGGAGACCCAGTACTTC.

The J gene is TRBJ1-5, the V gene TRBV28; TRBD1 matches at 9 bases. V shed 3 bases and J 6 bases; nucleotides not matched to a gene: 3. This CDR3 comprises 14 residues. CDR1 and CDR2 (germline): MDHEN, SYDVKM. The CDR3 DNA is TGTGCCAGCAGTTTGGGGACAGGGCTTCAGCCCCAGCATTTT. The encoded protein is CASSLGTGLQPQHF.

By sample fraction, this clone is medium-sized. The chain carries TRBV5-1 and TRBJ1-6; 8 nucleotides match TRBD1. This CDR3 has 15 amino acids. Per the germline V gene, CDR1 is SGHRS and CDR2 is YFSETQ. Trimming at V came to 2 bases and at J to 13 bases, leaving 11 bases not matched to a gene. As DNA, the CDR3 is TGCGCCAGCAGCTTCACAGGGGGGCGGTTGGGTCCCCTCCACTTT. Its translation: CASSFTGGRLGPLHF.

The chain uses TRBV5-1 and TRBJ2-1; perhaps TRBD2 as D (6 bases). In germline, CDR1 is SGHRS, CDR2 YFSETQ. Trimming left V 1 base short and J 6 bases short, with 14 bases between. This CDR3 has 15 amino acids. CDR3 sequence reads: CASSLSGTAFNEQFF. CDR3 nucleotide sequence: TGCGCCAGCAGCTTGTCCGGGACTGCCTTCAATGAGCAGTTCTTC.

The V gene is TRBV9, the J gene TRBJ1-2; the match to TRBD1 covers 9 bases. The J segment lost 5 bases and the V segment lost 4 bases, leaving 6 bases of the junction unmatched. There are 14 residues in the CDR3. The germline V gene encodes CDR1 SGDLS and CDR2 YYNGEE. The DNA for the CDR3 is TGTGCCAGCAGCACGACAGGGGGTAAATATGGCTACACCTTC. Translation gives CASSTTGGKYGYTF.

The chain couples TRBV27 to TRBJ2-7; 11 bases are shared with TRBD2. Losses at the gene ends were 3 bases for V and 4 bases for J; bases not matched to a gene: 5. This CDR3 spans 15 amino acids. Germline V gene data show CDR1 as MNHEY and CDR2 as SMNVEV (reference sequence). The CDR3 region is CASSFLAGGRYEQYF. As DNA, the CDR3 is TGTGCCAGCAGTTTCCTAGCGGGAGGAAGGTACGAGCAGTACTTC.

V is TRBV27 and J is TRBJ2-3; D is perhaps TRBD2 (6 bases). Trimming cost V 3 bases and J 1 base, with 11 bases left between them. Germline assignment: CDR1 MNHEY and CDR2 SMNVEV (reference sequence). This CDR3 region has 15 residues. In nucleotides, the CDR3 is TGTGCCAGCAGTTTGAGGGGACTCCGCACAGATACGCAGTATTTT. This gives the protein CASSLRGLRTDTQYF.